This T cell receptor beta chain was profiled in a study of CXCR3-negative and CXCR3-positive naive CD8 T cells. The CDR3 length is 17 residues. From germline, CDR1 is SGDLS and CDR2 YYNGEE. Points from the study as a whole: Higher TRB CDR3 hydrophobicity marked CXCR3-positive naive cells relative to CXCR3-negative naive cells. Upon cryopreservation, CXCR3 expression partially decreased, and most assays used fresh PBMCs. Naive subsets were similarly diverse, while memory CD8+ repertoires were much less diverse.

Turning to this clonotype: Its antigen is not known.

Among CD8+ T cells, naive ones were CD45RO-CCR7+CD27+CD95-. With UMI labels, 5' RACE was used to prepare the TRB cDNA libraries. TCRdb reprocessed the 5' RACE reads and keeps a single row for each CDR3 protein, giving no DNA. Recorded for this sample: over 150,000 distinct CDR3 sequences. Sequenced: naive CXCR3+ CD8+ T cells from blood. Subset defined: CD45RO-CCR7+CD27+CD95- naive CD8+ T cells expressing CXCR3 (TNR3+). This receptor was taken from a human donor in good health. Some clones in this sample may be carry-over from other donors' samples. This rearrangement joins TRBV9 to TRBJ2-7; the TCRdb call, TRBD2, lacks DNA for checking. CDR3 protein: CASSVNPTSAGRYEQYF. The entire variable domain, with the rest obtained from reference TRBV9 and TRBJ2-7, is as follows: DSGVTQTPKHLITATGQRVTLRCSPRSGDLSVYWYQQSLDQGLQFLIQYYNGEERAKGNILERFSAQQFPDLHSELNLSSLELGDSALYFCASSVNPTSAGRYEQYFGPGTRLTVT.